The clone carrying this T cell receptor beta chain was detected ten times or more. What it recognizes is unknown. The source of the sample is a study of metastatic and nonmetastatic thyroid tumors. Study at large: Repertoire comparisons spanned blood and tumor or nodule tissue from malignant and benign thyroid patients.

In the original processing: CDR3 differences across clinicopathological groups were used to build a distant-metastasis classifier for papillary thyroid cancer. TCRdb used MiXCR to call clones anew from the PCR reads. The V and J calls here are based on TCRdb, not the publication. The sample yields 30,000 to 35,000 clones, about a fifth seen once. Study-level points and caveats: Versus benign nodules, malignant thyroid tumors reportedly had significantly higher TCR beta diversity, in blood and tumor.

Patients underwent thyroid surgery, and none had received any treatment before it. Sequences were obtained from tumor tissue. The TCR originated in a male donor with papillary thyroid cancer or a benign thyroid nodule (not recorded which). Some clones in this sample may be carry-over from other donors' samples.

CDR3 loop: CASSKDSRRGGNEQFF. The CDR3 bases are TGTGCCAGTAGTAAAGATTCTAGGCGGGGCGGGAATGAGCAGTTCTTC. The rearrangement uses TRBV19 and TRBJ2-1, with a tentative D call TRBD2 (6 bases). CDR1 is LNHDA, CDR2 SQIVND, per germline (reference sequence). Trimming pared 4 bases from V and 7 bases from J, leaving 20 bases between. The CDR3 totals 16 residues.